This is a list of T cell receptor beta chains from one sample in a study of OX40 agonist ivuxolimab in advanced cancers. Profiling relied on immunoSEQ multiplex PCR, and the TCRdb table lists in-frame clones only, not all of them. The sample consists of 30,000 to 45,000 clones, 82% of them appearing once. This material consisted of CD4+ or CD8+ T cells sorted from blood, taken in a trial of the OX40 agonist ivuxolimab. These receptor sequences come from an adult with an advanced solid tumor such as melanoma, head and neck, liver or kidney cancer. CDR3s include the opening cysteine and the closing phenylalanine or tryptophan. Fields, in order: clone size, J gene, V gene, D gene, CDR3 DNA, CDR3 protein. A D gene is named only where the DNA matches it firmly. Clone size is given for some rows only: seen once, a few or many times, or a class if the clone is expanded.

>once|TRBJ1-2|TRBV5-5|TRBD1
TGTGCCAGCAGCTTGGAGGAGGGGGCTGGCTACACCTTC
CASSLEEGAGYTF
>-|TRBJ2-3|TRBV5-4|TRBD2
TGTGCCAGCAGCTTGGGGCTAGCGGGGGGCACAGATACGCAGTATTTT
CASSLGLAGGTDTQYF
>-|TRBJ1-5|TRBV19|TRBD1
TGTGCCAGTAGTACCTGGGACAGGGGATATCACAATCAGCCCCAGCATTTT
CASSTWDRGYHNQPQHF
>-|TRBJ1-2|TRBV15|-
TGTGCCACCAGCAGAGATCGGGTGGCACACTACTATGGCTACACCTTC
CATSRDRVAHYYGYTF
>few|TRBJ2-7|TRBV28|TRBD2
TGTGCCAGCAGTACGACTCTAGCGGGACGCTCCTACGAGCAGTACTTC
CASSTTLAGRSYEQYF
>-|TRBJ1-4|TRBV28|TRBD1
TGTGCCAGCTTACCTGGGCCGGGACAGGGGGCATCTAATGAAAAACTGTTTTTT
CASLPGPGQGASNEKLFF
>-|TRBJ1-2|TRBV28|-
TGTGCCAGCAGTCCCGAACAGGGAAGTGGCTACACCTTC
CASSPEQGSGYTF
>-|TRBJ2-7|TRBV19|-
TGTGCCAGTAGTGAGGGTGACAGGAGGAACGAGCAGTACTTC
CASSEGDRRNEQYF
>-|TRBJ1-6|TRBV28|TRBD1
TGTGCCAGCAGTTCAGGGACAGGCGGTAATTCACCCCTCCACTTT
CASSSGTGGNSPLHF
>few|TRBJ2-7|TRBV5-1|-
TGCGCCAGCACCGACAGTTTCTACGAGCAGTACTTC
CASTDSFYEQYF
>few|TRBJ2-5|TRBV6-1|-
TGTGCCAGCAATGTCGATCCCGCAAGGGAGACCCAGTACTTC
CASNVDPARETQYF
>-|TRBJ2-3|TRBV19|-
TGTGCCAGTAGTATGGCCATCACCACAGATACGCAGTATTTT
CASSMAITTDTQYF
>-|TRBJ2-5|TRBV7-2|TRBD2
TGTGCCAGCAGCTTCGGGACTAGCGGAGCCCAAGAGACCCAGTACTTC
CASSFGTSGAQETQYF
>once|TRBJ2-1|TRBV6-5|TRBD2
TGTGCCAGCAGTTACGTTCTAGCGGGAGGTAATGAGCAGTTCTTC
CASSYVLAGGNEQFF
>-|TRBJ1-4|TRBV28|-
TGTGCCAGCAGCCCGGGGGGATTAACTAATGAAAAACTGTTTTTT
CASSPGGLTNEKLFF
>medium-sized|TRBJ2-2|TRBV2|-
TGTGCCAGCAGACAAGCCGGGGAGCTGTTTTTT
CASRQAGELFF
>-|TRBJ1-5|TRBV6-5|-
TGTGCCAGCAGTTACCGTGGAAATCAGCCCCAGCATTTT
CASSYRGNQPQHF
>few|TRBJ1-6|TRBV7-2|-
TGTGCCATCAGAAGCGGGACGTATTCACCCCTCCACTTT
CAIRSGTYSPLHF
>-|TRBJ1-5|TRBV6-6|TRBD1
TGTGCCAGCAGCTTAAGACAGGGGTGGAATCAGCCCCAGCATTTT
CASSLRQGWNQPQHF
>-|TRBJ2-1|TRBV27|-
TGTGCCAGCAGTTTGGGAGGTGCCTACAATGAGCAGTTCTTC
CASSLGGAYNEQFF
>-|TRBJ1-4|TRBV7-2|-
TGTGCCAGCAGCTTAGACAGGGCAACTAATGAAAAACTGTTTTTT
CASSLDRATNEKLFF
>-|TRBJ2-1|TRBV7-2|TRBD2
TGTGCCAGTAGCGGGGGGGCCTCGCAGTTCTTC
CASSGGASQFF
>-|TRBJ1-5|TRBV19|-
TGTGCCAGTAGGGCAGGGTTTAGCAATCAGCCCCAGCATTTT
CASRAGFSNQPQHF
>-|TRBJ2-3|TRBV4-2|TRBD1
TGTGCCAGCAGCCTCGGACAGGGACCAGATACGCAGTATTTT
CASSLGQGPDTQYF
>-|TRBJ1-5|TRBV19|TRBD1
TGTGCCACCCGGGACAGGGGCAATCAGCCCCAGCATTTT
CATRDRGNQPQHF
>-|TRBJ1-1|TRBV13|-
TGTGCCAGCACCCGATTTGAGGGCAGGAGCTACACTGAAGCTTTCTTT
CASTRFEGRSYTEAFF
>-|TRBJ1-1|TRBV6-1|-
TGTGCCAGCACACAGACAGCGTGGACTGAAGCTTTCTTT
CASTQTAWTEAFF
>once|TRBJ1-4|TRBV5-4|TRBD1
TGTGCCAGCAGCTGGGGGACAGGGGGCGGAGAAAAACTGTTTTTT
CASSWGTGGGEKLFF
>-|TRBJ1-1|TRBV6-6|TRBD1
TGTGCCAGCAGGGAAATACAGGGGAATGAAGCTTTCTTT
CASREIQGNEAFF
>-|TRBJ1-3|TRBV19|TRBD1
TGTGCCAGTAGTATTGGTGACAGGGGGTTAGCTGGAAACACCATATATTTT
CASSIGDRGLAGNTIYF
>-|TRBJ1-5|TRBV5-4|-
TGTGCCAGCAGCACAGTGTATAGCAATCAGCCCCAGCATTTT
CASSTVYSNQPQHF
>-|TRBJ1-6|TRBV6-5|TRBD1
TGTGCTTCGGGACAGGGGAATTCACCCCTCCACTTT
CASGQGNSPLHF
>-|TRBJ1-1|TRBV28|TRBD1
TGTGCCAGCAGCTTAATCTGGACAGGTCACACTGAAGCTTTCTTT
CASSLIWTGHTEAFF
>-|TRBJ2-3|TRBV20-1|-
TGCAGTGCTTTCCAGGGGGATACGCAGTATTTT
CSAFQGDTQYF
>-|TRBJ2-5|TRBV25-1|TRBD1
TGTGCCAGCGGAACCTTTACAGGGGTCGAGACCCAGTACTTC
CASGTFTGVETQYF
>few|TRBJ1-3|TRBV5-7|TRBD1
TGTGCCAGCAGCCGTGACAGGGGGTGGTCTGGAAACACCATATATTTT
CASSRDRGWSGNTIYF
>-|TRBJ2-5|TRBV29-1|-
TGCAGCGTTGAAGCAGGGGTCGAGGAGACCCAGTACTTC
CSVEAGVEETQYF
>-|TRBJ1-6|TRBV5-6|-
TGTGCCAGCAGCTTGGGTCAGCCCAGCTATAATTCACCCCTCCACTTT
CASSLGQPSYNSPLHF
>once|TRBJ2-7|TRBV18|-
TGTGCCAGCTCACCGACAGCGTACGAGCAGTACTTC
CASSPTAYEQYF
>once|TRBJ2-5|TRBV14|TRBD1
TGTGCCAGCAGCCCTCCCGCGCAGACAGGGGGCAGCCAAGAGACCCAGTACTTC
CASSPPAQTGGSQETQYF
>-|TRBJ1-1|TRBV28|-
TGTGCCAGCAGTTTAGTGCGAGGGACCCTCGGGACTGAAGCTTTCTTT
CASSLVRGTLGTEAFF
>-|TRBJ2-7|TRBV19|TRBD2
TGTGCCAGTAGTGGACTAGCGGGAGTCTTCGAGCAGTACTTC
CASSGLAGVFEQYF
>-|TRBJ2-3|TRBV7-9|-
TGTGCCAGCAGCCCTTGGGGGGGGCGCGGCACAGATACGCAGTATTTT
CASSPWGGRGTDTQYF
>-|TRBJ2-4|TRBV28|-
TGTGCCAGCAGTCCGTTGGGGGAGGGGGACATTCAGTACTTC
CASSPLGEGDIQYF
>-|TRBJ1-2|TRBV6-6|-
TGTGCCAGCAGCGAACAGTCTTACTATGGCTACACCTTC
CASSEQSYYGYTF
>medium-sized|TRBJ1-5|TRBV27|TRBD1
TGTGCCAGCAGTCGACAGGGGCTGGGCAATCAGCCCCAGCATTTT
CASSRQGLGNQPQHF
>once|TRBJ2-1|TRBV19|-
TGTGCCAGTAGTATTCGAGGGCAGGGACAAGGGATCAATGAGCAGTTCTTC
CASSIRGQGQGINEQFF
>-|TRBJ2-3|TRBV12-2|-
TGTGCAAGTCGCTCCATAACCGAAACCAAGCTAGATACGCAGTATTTT
CASRSITETKLDTQYF
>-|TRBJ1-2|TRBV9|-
TGTGCCAGCAGCGTAGAGACAGCCGGGGGCTATGGCTACACCTTC
CASSVETAGGYGYTF
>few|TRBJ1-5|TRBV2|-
TGTGCCAGCAGTGGTCGCTATAGCAATCAGCCCCAGCATTTT
CASSGRYSNQPQHF
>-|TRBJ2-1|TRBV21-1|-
TGTGCCAGCGAGCCTAGCGGATACAATGAGCAGTTCTTC
CASEPSGYNEQFF